A selection of T cell receptor beta chains follows, all from one sample in a study of blood T cell repertoires in COVID-19. Here immunoSEQ multiplex PCR was the method, and the copy in TCRdb shows in-frame clones only, minus some. The sample holds 110,000 to 150,000 clones, roughly nine tenths seen once. The specimen was peripheral blood. Every receptor here comes from a woman aged 60 to 75 with active COVID-19. Each CDR3 is given with its conserved first and last residue. D genes are given only for firm matches. Size tells how often a clone was seen (once, few, many) or the class of an expanded clone, and some rows leave it out.

>TRBV7-2|NA|TRBJ2-7|once
TGTGCCAGCAGCGCGTCGGGGAAGGGTTCCTACGAGCAGTACTTC
CASSASGKGSYEQYF
>TRBV6-5|NA|TRBJ1-5|NA
TGTGCCAGCAGTTACTCGTCAGACAATCAGCCCCAGCATTTT
CASSYSSDNQPQHF
>TRBV3-1/TRBV3-2|NA|TRBJ2-1|NA
TGTGCCAGCAGCCCGAGGGGGACATACTACAATGAGCAGTTCTTC
CASSPRGTYYNEQFF
>TRBV4-3|TRBD2|TRBJ2-1|NA
TGCGCCAGCAGCCCTCAAAGGCTAGCGGGAAATGAGCAGTTCTTC
CASSPQRLAGNEQFF
>TRBV6-5|NA|TRBJ1-5|NA
TGTGCCAGCAAGGGAGGCGGCGGGGGGAATCAGCCCCAGCATTTT
CASKGGGGGNQPQHF
>TRBV6-2/TRBV6-3|NA|TRBJ1-5|NA
TGTGCCAGCAGTCCGACAGGTGACTATCAGCCCCAGCATTTT
CASSPTGDYQPQHF
>TRBV4-2|TRBD1|TRBJ2-2|NA
TGTGCCAGCAGCCAAGTGGGACAGCTCACCGGGGAGCTGTTTTTT
CASSQVGQLTGELFF
>TRBV19|NA|TRBJ1-6|NA
TGTGCCAGTAGTATGCGACGGGGTTCCTATAATTCACCCCTCCACTTT
CASSMRRGSYNSPLHF
>TRBV10-3|TRBD2|TRBJ2-3|NA
TGTGCCATCAGTGAGGCTAGCGGGATAACAGATGCGCAGTATTTT
CAISEASGITDAQYF
>TRBV7-9|NA|TRBJ1-6|few
TGTGCCAGCAGCTTAGCGGCAGTTAATTCACCCCTCCACTTT
CASSLAAVNSPLHF
>TRBV6-2/TRBV6-3|TRBD1|TRBJ1-5|NA
TGTGCCAGCAGTTATGGGACAGGGGCGAGGATTGGTCAGCCCCAGCATTTT
CASSYGTGARIGQPQHF
>TRBV27|TRBD2|TRBJ2-5|NA
TGTGCCAGCAGTTTTTTGGGACTAGGACAAGAGACCCAGTACTTC
CASSFLGLGQETQYF
>TRBV7-9|TRBD1|TRBJ1-4|NA
TGTGCCAGCAGCTTGGGGACAGTGGGTAATGAAAAACTGTTTTTT
CASSLGTVGNEKLFF
>TRBV18|NA|TRBJ2-3|NA
TGTGCCAGCTCACCACGGGCGGAGGGGACGCAGTATTTT
CASSPRAEGTQYF
>TRBV4-1|TRBD1|TRBJ2-7|once
TGCGCCAGCAGCCGAGGACAGGGAAAATACGAGCAGTACTTC
CASSRGQGKYEQYF
>TRBV4-2|NA|TRBJ1-1|NA
TGTGCCAGCAGCCGGGGCAGGGCCTACACTGAAGCTTTCTTT
CASSRGRAYTEAFF
>TRBV5-1|TRBD1|TRBJ2-7|few
TGCGCCAGCAGCTTGAGGCCGCCGATGGACAGGGAATCCTACGAGCAGTACTTC
CASSLRPPMDRESYEQYF
>TRBV7-9|NA|TRBJ1-4|NA
TGTGCCAGCAGCTCCCCAGGTGAAAAACTGTTTTTT
CASSSPGEKLFF
>TRBV28|NA|TRBJ2-3|NA
TGTGCCAGCAGTTTGTCCGGGAGAGGGACAGATACGCAGTATTTT
CASSLSGRGTDTQYF
>TRBV2|NA|TRBJ2-1|NA
TGTGCCAGCAGTGATCCGGGTTTCTCCTACAATGAGCAGTTCTTC
CASSDPGFSYNEQFF
>TRBV7-3|TRBD2|TRBJ2-7|once
TGTGCCAGCAGCTTAATGGGGGGGAACGAGCAGTACTTC
CASSLMGGNEQYF
>TRBV5-4|TRBD2|TRBJ2-7|few
TGTGCCAGCAGCTTGGGAGCGGGAGGGAGTCGTAACGAGCAGTACTTC
CASSLGAGGSRNEQYF
>TRBV5-1|NA|TRBJ2-3|NA
TGCGCCAGCAGCCGTCAGGGTGGGGGCACAGATACGCAGTATTTT
CASSRQGGGTDTQYF
>TRBV4-3|NA|TRBJ2-6|once
TGCGCCAGCAGCCCGCCGGGACAAATGGGTTCTGGGGCCAACGTCCTGACTTTC
CASSPPGQMGSGANVLTF
>TRBV5-5|TRBD1|TRBJ1-1|NA
TGTGCCAGCAGCTTCCGGACAGGGTCCGTGAACACTGAAGCTTTCTTT
CASSFRTGSVNTEAFF
>TRBV27|TRBD2|TRBJ2-7|NA
TGTGCCAGCAGTCCTAAAAGACTAGCGGGAGTGGAAGAGCAGTACTTC
CASSPKRLAGVEEQYF
>TRBV2|TRBD2|TRBJ2-3|NA
TGTGCCAGCAGTGGACTAGCGGGAGATACGCAGTATTTT
CASSGLAGDTQYF
>TRBV2|TRBD2|TRBJ2-1|NA
TGTGCCAGCAGTGCCAAGCGGGAGGAGAGTGAGCAGTTCTTC
CASSAKREESEQFF
>TRBV6-2/TRBV6-3|NA|TRBJ2-5|NA
TGTGCCAGCAGTTACCCGTCGGACATTGTTAAGACCCAGTACTTC
CASSYPSDIVKTQYF
>TRBV30|NA|TRBJ1-2|NA
TGTGCCTGGGAAGGACAGTTTAACTATGGCTACACCTTC
CAWEGQFNYGYTF
>TRBV13|TRBD2|TRBJ2-7|NA
TGTGCCAGCAGCCCCCACCCGACTACGGGAGGCGAGCAGTACTTC
CASSPHPTTGGEQYF
>TRBV24-1|TRBD2|TRBJ2-7|NA
TGTGCCACCAGTGATTCGGGAGGGCGGACGGAGCAGTACTTC
CATSDSGGRTEQYF
>TRBV7-8|NA|TRBJ1-2|few
TGTGCCAGCAGCTTAACCCGTGACAATTACTATGGCTACACCTTC
CASSLTRDNYYGYTF
>TRBV4-3|NA|TRBJ1-6|NA
TGCGCCAGCAGGCCGTCGACGGGTTCACCCCTCCACTTT
CASRPSTGSPLHF
>TRBV6-5|TRBD1|TRBJ2-5|NA
TGTGCCAGCAGTTACTGGGGACAGGGCGAGACCCAGTACTTC
CASSYWGQGETQYF
>TRBV4-2|TRBD1|TRBJ2-7|NA
TGTGCCAGCAGCCAAGATGGACAGGGGAGGAACGAGCAGTACTTC
CASSQDGQGRNEQYF
>TRBV27|NA|TRBJ1-1|NA
TGTGCCAGCAGTTTATGGCTGAACACTGAAGCTTTCTTT
CASSLWLNTEAFF
>TRBV6-6|NA|TRBJ2-7|NA
TGTGCCAGCAGTTCGGGCAGGGACTACGAGCAGTACTTC
CASSSGRDYEQYF
>TRBV28|TRBD1|TRBJ2-7|NA
TGTGCCAGCAGTCTCCCGACAGGGGGCCCGTACGAGCAGTACTTC
CASSLPTGGPYEQYF
>TRBV7-2|NA|TRBJ2-7|NA
TGTGCCAGCAGCTCCCAGTTTTCCTACGAGCAGTACTTC
CASSSQFSYEQYF
>TRBV28|TRBD2|TRBJ2-3|NA
TGTGCCAGCAGTTCCCCTGGGACTAGCGGGAGTTCTAGGCCAGATACGCAGTATTTT
CASSSPGTSGSSRPDTQYF
>TRBV6-2/TRBV6-3|TRBD1|TRBJ2-7|once
TGTGCCAGCAGTTACTGGACAGGGGTGCCTAGCGGAACCTACGAGCAGTACTTC
CASSYWTGVPSGTYEQYF
>TRBV7-9|NA|TRBJ1-2|NA
TGTGCCAGCACCGCGGGAGGTGCGGGGGGGGTGTATGGCTACACCTTC
CASTAGGAGGVYGYTF
>TRBV5-1|NA|TRBJ2-5|NA
TGCGCCAGCAGCCCTCGGCCCGGGGAGACCCAGTACTTC
CASSPRPGETQYF
>TRBV28|NA|TRBJ1-5|NA
TGTGCCAGCAGTTTGAGCCGGGTTGGAAATCAGCCCCAGCATTTT
CASSLSRVGNQPQHF
>TRBV12-3/TRBV12-4|NA|TRBJ2-5|NA
TGTGCCAGCAGTCCGGCGGCTGGGGAGACCCAGTACTTC
CASSPAAGETQYF
>TRBV20-1|TRBD1|TRBJ1-2|NA
TGCAGTGCTAGTGGAGGGGGCAAGGGTGGCTACACCTTC
CSASGGGKGGYTF
>TRBV7-2|TRBD2|TRBJ2-5|NA
TGTGCCAGCACCCTAGCGGGAGGGCCGGAGACCCAGTACTTC
CASTLAGGPETQYF
>TRBV7-3|NA|TRBJ2-2|NA
TGTGCCAGCAGCTTCGACCGGAGGAGTGGGGAGCTGTTTTTT
CASSFDRRSGELFF
>TRBV6-6|NA|TRBJ1-3|NA
TGTGCCAGCTACAATGGACTTTCTGGAAACACCATATATTTT
CASYNGLSGNTIYF
>TRBV5-4|NA|TRBJ2-1|NA
TGTGCCAGCAGCCGCACAGGGTTCTCATCAACCCATGAGCAGTTCTTC
CASSRTGFSSTHEQFF
>TRBV5-1|NA|TRBJ2-7|once
TGCGCCAGCAGCCCCGGAGATGGATTTTACGAGCAGTACTTC
CASSPGDGFYEQYF
>TRBV11-2|TRBD1|TRBJ2-7|NA
TGTGCCAGCAGGACAGGGGCGAGCGAGCAGTACTTC
CASRTGASEQYF